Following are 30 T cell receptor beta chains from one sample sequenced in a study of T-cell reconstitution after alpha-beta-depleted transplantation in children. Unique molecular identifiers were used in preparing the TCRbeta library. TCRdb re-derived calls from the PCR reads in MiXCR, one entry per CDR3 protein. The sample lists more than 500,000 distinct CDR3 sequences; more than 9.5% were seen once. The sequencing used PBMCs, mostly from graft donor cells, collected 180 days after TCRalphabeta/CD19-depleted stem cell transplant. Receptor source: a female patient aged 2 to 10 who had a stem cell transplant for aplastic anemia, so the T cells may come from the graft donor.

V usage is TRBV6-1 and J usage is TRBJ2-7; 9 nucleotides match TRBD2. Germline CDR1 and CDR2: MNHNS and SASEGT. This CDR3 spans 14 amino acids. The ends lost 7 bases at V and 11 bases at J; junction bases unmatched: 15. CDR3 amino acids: CASTRAAGGPVEYF. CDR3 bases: TGTGCCAGCACCAGGGCTGCGGGAGGGCCGGTGGAGTACTTC.

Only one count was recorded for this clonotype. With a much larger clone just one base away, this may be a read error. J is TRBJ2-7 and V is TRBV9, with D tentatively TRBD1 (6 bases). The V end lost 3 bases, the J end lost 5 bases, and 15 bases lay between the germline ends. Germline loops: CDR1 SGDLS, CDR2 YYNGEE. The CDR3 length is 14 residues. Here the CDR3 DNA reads TGTGCCAGCAGCGCGTCTTGCAGGGGCCACGAGCAGTACTTC. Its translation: CASSASCRGHEQYF.

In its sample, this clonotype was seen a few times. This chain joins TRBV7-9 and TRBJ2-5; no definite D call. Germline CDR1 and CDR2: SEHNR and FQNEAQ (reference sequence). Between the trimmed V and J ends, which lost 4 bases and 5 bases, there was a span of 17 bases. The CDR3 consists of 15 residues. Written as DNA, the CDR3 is TGTGCCAGCAGCTCACCGAAGGATGCGGAGGAGACCCAGTACTTC. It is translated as CASSSPKDAEETQYF.

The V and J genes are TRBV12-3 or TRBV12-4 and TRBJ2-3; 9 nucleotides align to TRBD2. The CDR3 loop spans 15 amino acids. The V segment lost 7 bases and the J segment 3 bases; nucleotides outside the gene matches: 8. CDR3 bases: TGTGCCAGCATCCAGAGACTAGCGGAGACAGATACGCAGTATTTT. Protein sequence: CASIQRLAETDTQYF.

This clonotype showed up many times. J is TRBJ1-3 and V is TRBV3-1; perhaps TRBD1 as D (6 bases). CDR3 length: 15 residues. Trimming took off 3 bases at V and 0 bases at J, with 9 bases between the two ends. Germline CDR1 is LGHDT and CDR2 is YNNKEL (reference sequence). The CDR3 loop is CASSQTGHSGNTIYF. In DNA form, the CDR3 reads TGTGCCAGCAGCCAGACAGGCCACTCTGGAAACACCATATATTTT.

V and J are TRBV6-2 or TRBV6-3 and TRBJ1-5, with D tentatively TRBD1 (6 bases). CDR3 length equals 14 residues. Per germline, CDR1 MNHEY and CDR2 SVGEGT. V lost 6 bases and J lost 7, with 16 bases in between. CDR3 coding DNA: TGTGCCAGCAGCCGGCCAGGGGTGGGGCAGCCCCAGCATTTT. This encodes CASSRPGVGQPQHF.

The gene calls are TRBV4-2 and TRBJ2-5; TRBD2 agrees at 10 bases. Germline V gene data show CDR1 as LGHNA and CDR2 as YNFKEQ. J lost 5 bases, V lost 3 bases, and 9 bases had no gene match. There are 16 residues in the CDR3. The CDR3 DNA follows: TGTGCCAGCAGCCAGGCCGGGACTAGCGTTCAGGAGACCCAGTACTTC. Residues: CASSQAGTSVQETQYF.

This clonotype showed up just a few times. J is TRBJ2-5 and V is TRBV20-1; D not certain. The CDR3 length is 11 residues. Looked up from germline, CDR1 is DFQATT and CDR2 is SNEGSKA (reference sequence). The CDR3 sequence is CVKKYQETQYF. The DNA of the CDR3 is TGCGTCAAAAAGTACCAAGAGACCCAGTACTTC.

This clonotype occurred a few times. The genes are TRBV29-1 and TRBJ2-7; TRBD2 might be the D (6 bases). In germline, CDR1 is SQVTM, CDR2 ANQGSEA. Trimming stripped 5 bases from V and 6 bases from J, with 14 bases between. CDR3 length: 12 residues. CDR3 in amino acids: CSVLGSAGEQYF. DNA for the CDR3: TGCAGCGTTCTCGGGAGCGCTGGCGAGCAGTACTTC.

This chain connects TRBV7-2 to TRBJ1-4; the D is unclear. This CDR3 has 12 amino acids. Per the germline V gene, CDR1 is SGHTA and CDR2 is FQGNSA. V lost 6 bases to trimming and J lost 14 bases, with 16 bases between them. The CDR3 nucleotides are TGTGCCAGCAGAGCCACCGCCGGTCCCCTGTTTTTT. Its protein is CASRATAGPLFF.

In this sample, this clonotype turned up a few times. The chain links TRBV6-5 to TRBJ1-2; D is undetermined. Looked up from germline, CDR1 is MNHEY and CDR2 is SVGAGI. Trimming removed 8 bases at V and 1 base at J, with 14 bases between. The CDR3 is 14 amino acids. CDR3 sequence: CASGVRHFNYGYTF. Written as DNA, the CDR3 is TGTGCCAGCGGAGTACGGCACTTTAACTATGGCTACACCTTC.

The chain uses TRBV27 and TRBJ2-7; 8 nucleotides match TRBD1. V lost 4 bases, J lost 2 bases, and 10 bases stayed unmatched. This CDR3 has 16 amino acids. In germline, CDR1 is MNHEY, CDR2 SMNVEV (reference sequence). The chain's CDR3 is CASSSLGQDGPYEQYF. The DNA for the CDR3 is TGTGCCAGCAGTTCCTTGGGACAGGACGGTCCCTACGAGCAGTACTTC.

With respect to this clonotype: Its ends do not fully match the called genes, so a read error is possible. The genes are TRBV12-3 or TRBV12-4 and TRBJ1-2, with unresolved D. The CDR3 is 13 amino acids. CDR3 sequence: CASSLTRPYGYAF. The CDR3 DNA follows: TGTGCCAGCAGTTTGACGAGACCCTATGGCTACGCCTTC.

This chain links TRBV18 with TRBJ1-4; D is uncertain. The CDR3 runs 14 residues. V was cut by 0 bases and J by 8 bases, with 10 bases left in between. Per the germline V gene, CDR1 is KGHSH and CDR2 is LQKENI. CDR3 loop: CASSPPPVAEKLFF. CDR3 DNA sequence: TGTGCCAGCTCACCACCTCCGGTGGCCGAAAAACTGTTTTTT.

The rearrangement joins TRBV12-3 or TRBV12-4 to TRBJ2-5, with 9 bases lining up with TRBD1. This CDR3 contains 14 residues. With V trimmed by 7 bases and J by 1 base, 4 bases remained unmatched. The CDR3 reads CASIRQGVQETQYF. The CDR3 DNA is TGTGCCAGCATCCGACAGGGGGTCCAAGAGACCCAGTACTTC.

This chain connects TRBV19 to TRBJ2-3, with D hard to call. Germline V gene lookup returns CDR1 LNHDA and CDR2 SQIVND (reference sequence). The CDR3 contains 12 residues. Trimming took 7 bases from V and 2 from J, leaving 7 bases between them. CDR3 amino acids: CASMSYTDTQYF. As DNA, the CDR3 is TGTGCCAGTATGAGCTACACAGATACGCAGTATTTT.

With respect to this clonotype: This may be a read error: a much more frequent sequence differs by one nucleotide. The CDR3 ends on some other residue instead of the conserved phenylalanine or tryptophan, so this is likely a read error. CDR3 sequence: CASSLGTKVQETQYL. The CDR3 DNA reads as TGTGCCAGCAGCTTGGGGACGAAAGTCCAAGAGACCCAGTACCTC. The chain joins TRBV7-2 to TRBJ2-5; D may correspond to TRBD1 or TRBD2 (5 bases each). The CDR3 length is 15 residues. In germline, CDR1 is SGHTA, CDR2 FQGNSA. V was cut by 3 bases and J by 1 base, with 12 bases left in between.

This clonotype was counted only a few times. CDR3 sequence reads: CASTPREGGEKLFF. The CDR3 DNA is TGCGCCAGCACCCCAAGGGAGGGAGGGGAAAAACTGTTTTTT. The chain combines TRBV5-1 with TRBJ1-4; no reliable D call. V lost 6 bases and J 8 bases, leaving 17 bases between the germline ends. Looked up from germline, CDR1 is SGHRS and CDR2 is YFSETQ. The CDR3 consists of 14 residues.

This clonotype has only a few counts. The CDR3 is CASTTGGSGNTIYF. For the CDR3, the DNA is TGCGCCAGCACTACCGGGGGTTCTGGAAACACCATATATTTT. The chain carries TRBV5-1 and TRBJ1-3, with D possibly TRBD1 on 5 matching bases. This CDR3 has 14 amino acids. Trimming pared 6 bases from V and 1 base from J, leaving 11 bases between. The V gene's germline CDR1 is SGHRS and CDR2 YFSETQ.

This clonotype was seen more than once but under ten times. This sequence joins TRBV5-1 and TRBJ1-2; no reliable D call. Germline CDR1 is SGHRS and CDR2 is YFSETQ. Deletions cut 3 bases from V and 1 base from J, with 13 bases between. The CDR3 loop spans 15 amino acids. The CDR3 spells CASSYPGIHNYGYTF. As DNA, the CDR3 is TGCGCCAGCAGCTACCCTGGAATTCATAACTATGGCTACACCTTC. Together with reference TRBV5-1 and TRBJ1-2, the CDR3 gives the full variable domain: KAGVTQTPRYLIKTRGQQVTLSCSPISGHRSVSWYQQTPGQGLQFLFEYFSETQRNKGNFPGRFSGRQFSNSRSEMNVSTLELGDSALYLCASSYPGIHNYGYTFGSGTRLTVV.

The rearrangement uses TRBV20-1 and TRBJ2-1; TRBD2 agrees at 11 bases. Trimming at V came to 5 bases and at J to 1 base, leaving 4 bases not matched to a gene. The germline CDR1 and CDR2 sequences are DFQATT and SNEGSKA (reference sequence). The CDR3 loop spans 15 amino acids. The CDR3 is CSAPASGRSYNEQFF. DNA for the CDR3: TGCAGTGCTCCAGCTAGCGGGAGGTCCTACAATGAGCAGTTCTTC.

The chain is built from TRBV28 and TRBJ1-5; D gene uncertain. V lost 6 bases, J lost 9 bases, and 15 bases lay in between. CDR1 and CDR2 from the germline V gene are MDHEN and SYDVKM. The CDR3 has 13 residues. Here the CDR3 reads CASRLEPRGPQHF. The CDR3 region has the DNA TGTGCCAGCAGGTTAGAGCCCCGCGGGCCCCAGCATTTT.

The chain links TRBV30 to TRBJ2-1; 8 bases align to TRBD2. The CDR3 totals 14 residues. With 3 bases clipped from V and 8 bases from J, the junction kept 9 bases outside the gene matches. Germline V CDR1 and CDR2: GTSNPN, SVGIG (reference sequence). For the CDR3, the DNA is TGTGCCTGGAGAACAAGCGGGAGAGGCCATGAGCAGTTCTTC. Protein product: CAWRTSGRGHEQFF.

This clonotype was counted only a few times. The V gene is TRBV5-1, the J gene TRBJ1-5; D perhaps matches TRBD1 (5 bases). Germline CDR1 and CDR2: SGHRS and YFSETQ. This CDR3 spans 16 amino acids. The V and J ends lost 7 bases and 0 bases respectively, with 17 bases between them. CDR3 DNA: TGCGCCAGCCGCCCCCTCAACAGGATTAGCAATCAGCCCCAGCATTTT. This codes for CASRPLNRISNQPQHF. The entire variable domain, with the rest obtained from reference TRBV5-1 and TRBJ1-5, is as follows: KAGVTQTPRYLIKTRGQQVTLSCSPISGHRSVSWYQQTPGQGLQFLFEYFSETQRNKGNFPGRFSGRQFSNSRSEMNVSTLELGDSALYLCASRPLNRISNQPQHFGDGTRLSIL.

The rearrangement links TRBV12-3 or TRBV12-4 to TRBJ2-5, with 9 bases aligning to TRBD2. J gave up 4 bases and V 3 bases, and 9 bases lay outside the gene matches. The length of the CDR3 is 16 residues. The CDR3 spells CASSFRAGGPLETQYF. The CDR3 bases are TGTGCCAGCAGTTTCCGGGCGGGGGGGCCACTAGAGACCCAGTACTTC.

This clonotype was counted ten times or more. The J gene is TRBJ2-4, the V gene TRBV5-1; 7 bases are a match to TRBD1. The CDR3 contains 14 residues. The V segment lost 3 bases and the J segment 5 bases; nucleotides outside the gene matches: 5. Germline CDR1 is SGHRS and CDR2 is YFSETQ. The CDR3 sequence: CASSSIDRENIQYF. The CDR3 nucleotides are TGCGCCAGCAGCTCCATTGACAGGGAAAACATTCAGTACTTC.

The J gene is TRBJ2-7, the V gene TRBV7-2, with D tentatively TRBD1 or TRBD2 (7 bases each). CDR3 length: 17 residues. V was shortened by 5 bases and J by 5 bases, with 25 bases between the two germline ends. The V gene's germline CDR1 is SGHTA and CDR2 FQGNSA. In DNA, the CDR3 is TGTGCCAGCAGCCCCCAGGTCAGGGGGGAGGGCCTGGACGAGCAGTACTTC. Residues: CASSPQVRGEGLDEQYF.

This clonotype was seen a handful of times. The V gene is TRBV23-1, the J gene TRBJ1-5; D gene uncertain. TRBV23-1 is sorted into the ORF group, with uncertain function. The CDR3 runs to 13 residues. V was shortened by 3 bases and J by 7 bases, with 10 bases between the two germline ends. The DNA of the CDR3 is TGCGCCAGCAGTCATTCACATTGGCAGCCCCAGCATTTT. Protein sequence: CASSHSHWQPQHF.

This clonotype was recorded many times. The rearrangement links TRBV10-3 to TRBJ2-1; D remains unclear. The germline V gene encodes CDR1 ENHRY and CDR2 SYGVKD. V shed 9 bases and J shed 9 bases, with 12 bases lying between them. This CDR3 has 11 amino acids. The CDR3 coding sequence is TGTGCCATGGCGCGGACCTCTGAGCAGTTCTTC. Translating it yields CAMARTSEQFF.

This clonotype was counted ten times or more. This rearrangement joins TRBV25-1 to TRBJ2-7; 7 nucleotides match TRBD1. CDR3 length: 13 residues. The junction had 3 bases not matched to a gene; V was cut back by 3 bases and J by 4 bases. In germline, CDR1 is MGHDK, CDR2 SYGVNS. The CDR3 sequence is CASSDGRGYEQYF. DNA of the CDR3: TGTGCCAGCAGTGACGGCAGGGGGTACGAGCAGTACTTC.